The clone carrying this T cell receptor beta chain occurred many times. The antigen is unknown. 2 million unsorted PBMCs were stored in RNAlater at -80 °C before RNA extraction. These data are taken from a study of neurological immune-mediated disorders. TCRdb reanalysed the 5' RACE reads using MiXCR and keeps one entry per CDR3 protein. The sample has about 74,000 distinct CDR3 sequences; approximately 5.2% are singletons. General study results and limits: Clinical features showed no association with the multiple sclerosis repertoire cluster, and MRI features showed none either. Phylogenetic grouping assigned the repertoires of 18 of 34 multiple sclerosis patients to one related-CDR3 cluster, which constitutes a possible signature. While HTLV-1-associated myelopathy showed the greatest TCR clonal expansion, multiple sclerosis showed the least, falling below healthy controls.

The CDR3 loop spans 16 amino acids. V dropped 5 bases and J dropped 1 base, with 16 bases sitting between them. The germline CDR1 and CDR2 sequences are SGHRS and YFSETQ. What was sequenced was PBMCs. The rearrangement links TRBV5-1 to TRBJ2-1; D is perhaps TRBD1 or TRBD2 (5 bases each). This TCR was sampled from a man in his late teens or twenties with multiple sclerosis. The CDR3 protein is CASRSTLGGSYNEQFF. The CDR3 nucleotides read TGCGCCAGCAGATCAACCCTTGGGGGTTCCTACAATGAGCAGTTCTTC.